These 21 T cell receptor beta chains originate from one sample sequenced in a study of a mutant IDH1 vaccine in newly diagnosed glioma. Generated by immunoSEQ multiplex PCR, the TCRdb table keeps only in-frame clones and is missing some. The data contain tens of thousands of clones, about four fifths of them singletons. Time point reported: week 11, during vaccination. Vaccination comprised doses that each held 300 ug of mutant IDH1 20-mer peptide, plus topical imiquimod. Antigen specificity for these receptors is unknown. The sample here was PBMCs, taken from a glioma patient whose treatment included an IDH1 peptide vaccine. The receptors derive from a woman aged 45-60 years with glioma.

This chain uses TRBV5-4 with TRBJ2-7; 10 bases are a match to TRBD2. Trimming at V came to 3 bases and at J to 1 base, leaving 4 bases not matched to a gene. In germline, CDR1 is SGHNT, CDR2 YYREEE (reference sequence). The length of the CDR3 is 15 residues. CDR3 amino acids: CASSWTSGPSYEQYF. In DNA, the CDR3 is TGTGCCAGCAGCTGGACTAGCGGTCCTTCCTACGAGCAGTACTTC.

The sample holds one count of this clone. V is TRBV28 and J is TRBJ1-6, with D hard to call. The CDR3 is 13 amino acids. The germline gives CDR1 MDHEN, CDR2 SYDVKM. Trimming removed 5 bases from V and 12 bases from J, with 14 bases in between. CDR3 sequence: CASSGYGARPLHF. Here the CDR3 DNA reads TGTGCCAGCAGTGGATATGGAGCCCGACCCCTCCACTTT.

For the CDR3, the DNA is TGTGCCATCAGTGAGAGATCCGGGACAGGGTCTGAAGCTTTCTTT. This sequence encodes CAISERSGTGSEAFF. The chain employs TRBV10-3 and TRBJ1-1, with 9 bases aligning to TRBD1. CDR1 ENHRY and CDR2 SYGVKD come from the germline V gene. The ends lost 2 bases at V and 6 bases at J; junction bases unmatched: 7. This CDR3 region has 15 residues.

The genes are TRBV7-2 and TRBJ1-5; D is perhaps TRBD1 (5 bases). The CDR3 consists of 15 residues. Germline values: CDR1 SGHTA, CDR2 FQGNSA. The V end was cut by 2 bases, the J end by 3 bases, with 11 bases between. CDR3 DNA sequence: TGTGCCAGCAGCTTATCGACAGCAGACAATCAGCCCCAGCATTTT. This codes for CASSLSTADNQPQHF.

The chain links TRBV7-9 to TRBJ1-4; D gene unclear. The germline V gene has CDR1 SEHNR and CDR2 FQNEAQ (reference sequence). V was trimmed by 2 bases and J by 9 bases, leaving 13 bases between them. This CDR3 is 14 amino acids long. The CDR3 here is CASSLSSETQKLFF. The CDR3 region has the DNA TGTGCCAGCAGCTTAAGTTCAGAGACGCAAAAACTGTTTTTT.

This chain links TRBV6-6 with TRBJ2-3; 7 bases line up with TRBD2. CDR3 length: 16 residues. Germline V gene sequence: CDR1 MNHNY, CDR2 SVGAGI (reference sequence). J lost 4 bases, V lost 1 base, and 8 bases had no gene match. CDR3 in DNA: TGTGCCAGCAGTTACTATAGGACTAGTAGAGCAGATACGCAGTATTTT. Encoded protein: CASSYYRTSRADTQYF.

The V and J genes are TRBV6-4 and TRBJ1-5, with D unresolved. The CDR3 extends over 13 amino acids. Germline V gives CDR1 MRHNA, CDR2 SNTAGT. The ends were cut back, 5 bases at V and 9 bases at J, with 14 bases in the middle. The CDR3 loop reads CASSPQPLRPQHF. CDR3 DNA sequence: TGTGCCAGCAGTCCACAGCCTTTGAGGCCCCAGCATTTT.

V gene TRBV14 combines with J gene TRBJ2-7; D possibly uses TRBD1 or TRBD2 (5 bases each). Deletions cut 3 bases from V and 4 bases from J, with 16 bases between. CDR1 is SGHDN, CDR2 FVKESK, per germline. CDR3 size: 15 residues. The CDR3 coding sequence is TGTGCCAGCAGCCAGAGGGGACGTCCCTGGTACGAGCAGTACTTC. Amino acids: CASSQRGRPWYEQYF.

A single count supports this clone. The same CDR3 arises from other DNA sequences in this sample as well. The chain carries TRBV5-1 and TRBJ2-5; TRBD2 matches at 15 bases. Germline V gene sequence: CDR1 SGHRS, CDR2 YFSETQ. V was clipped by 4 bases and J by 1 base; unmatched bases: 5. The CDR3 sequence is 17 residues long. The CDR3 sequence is CASSPGLAGGPQETQYF. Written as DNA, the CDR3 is TGCGCCAGCAGCCCGGGACTAGCGGGGGGACCCCAAGAGACCCAGTACTTC.

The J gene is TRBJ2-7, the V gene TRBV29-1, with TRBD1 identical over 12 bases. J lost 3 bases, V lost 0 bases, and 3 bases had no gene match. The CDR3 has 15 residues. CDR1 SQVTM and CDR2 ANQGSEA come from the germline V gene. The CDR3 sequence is CSVEDGTGGVYEQYF. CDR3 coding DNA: TGCAGCGTTGAAGATGGGACAGGGGGCGTCTACGAGCAGTACTTC.

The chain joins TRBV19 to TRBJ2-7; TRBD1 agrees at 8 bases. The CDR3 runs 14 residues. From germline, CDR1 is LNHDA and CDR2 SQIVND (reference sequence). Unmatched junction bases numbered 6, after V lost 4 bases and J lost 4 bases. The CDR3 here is CASSNRDRTYEQYF. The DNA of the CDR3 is TGTGCCAGTAGTAACCGGGACAGGACTTACGAGCAGTACTTC.

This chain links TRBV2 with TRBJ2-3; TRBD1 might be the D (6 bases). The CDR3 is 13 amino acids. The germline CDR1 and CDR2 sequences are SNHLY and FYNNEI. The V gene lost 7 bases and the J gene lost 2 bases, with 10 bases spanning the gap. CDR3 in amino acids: CASNRQVTDTQYF. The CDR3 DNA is TGTGCCAGCAATCGACAGGTCACAGATACGCAGTATTTT.

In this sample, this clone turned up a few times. The CDR3 spells CASSLLGPTGGTEAFF. CDR3 coding DNA: TGTGCCAGCAGCTTACTTGGCCCTACAGGGGGCACTGAAGCTTTCTTT. This chain joins TRBV7-9 and TRBJ1-1; 8 bases match TRBD1. Per germline, CDR1 SEHNR and CDR2 FQNEAQ (reference sequence). CDR3 length: 16 amino acids. The V and J ends lost 2 bases and 4 bases, in that order; junction bases with no gene match: 9.

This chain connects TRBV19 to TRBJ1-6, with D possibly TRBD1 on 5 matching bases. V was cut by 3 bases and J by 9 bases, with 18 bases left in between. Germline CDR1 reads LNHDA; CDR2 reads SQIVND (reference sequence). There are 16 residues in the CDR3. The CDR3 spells CASSIGWDGRTSPLHF. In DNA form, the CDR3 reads TGTGCCAGTAGTATTGGGTGGGACGGCCGAACTTCACCCCTCCACTTT.

The CDR3 is CASSGGLAENEQFF. DNA of the CDR3: TGCGCCAGCAGCGGGGGACTAGCTGAAAATGAGCAGTTCTTC. The chain employs TRBV5-1 and TRBJ2-1, with 9 positions matching TRBD2. This CDR3 is 14 amino acids long. Germline lookup yields CDR1 SGHRS and CDR2 YFSETQ. V lost 4 bases and J lost 7; bases outside the gene matches: 6.

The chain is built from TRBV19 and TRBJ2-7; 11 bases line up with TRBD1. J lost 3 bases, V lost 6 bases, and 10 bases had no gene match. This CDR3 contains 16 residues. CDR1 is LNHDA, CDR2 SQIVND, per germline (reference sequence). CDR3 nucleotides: TGTGCCAGTAGCCTTGGGTCGGGACAGGGGGTCTACGAGCAGTACTTC. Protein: CASSLGSGQGVYEQYF.

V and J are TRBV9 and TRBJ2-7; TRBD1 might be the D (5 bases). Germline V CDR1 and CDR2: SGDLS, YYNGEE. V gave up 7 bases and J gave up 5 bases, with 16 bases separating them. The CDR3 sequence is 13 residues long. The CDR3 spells CASSRTPGNEQYF. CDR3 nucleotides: TGTGCCAGCTCCCGGACACCTGGGAACGAGCAGTACTTC.

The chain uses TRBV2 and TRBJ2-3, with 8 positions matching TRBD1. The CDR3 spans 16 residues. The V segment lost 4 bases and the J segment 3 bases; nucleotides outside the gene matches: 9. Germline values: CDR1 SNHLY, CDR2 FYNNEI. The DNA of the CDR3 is TGTGCCAGCAGTGGGGGACAGGTCACAATTACAGATACGCAGTATTTT. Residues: CASSGGQVTITDTQYF.

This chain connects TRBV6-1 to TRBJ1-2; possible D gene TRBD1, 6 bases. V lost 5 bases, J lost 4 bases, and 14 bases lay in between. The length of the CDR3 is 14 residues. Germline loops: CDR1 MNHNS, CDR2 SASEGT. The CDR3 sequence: CASSQQGLVYGYTF. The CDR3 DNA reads TGTGCCAGCAGTCAGCAGGGGTTGGTCTATGGCTACACCTTC.

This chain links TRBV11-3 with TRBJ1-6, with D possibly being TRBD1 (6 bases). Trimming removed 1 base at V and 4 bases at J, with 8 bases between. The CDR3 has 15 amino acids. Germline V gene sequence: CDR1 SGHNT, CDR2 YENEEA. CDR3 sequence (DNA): TGTGCCAGCAGCTTAGGAACAGGGTATAATTCACCCCTCCACTTT. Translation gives CASSLGTGYNSPLHF.

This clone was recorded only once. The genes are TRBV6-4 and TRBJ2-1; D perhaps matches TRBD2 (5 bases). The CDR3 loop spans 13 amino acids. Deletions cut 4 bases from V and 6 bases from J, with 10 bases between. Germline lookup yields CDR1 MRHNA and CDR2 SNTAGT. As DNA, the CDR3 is TGTGCCAGCAGTGTAAAACTAGGCAATGAGCAGTTCTTC. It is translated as CASSVKLGNEQFF.